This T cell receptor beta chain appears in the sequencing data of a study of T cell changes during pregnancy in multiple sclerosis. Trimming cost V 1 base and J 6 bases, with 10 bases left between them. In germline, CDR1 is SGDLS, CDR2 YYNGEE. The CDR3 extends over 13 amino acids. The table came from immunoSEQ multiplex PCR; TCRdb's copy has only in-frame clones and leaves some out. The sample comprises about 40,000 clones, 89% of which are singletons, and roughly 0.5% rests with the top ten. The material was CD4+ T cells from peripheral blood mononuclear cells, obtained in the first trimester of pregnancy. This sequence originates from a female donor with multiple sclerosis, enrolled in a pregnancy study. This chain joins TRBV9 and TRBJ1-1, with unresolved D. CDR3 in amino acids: CASSVTGGSEAFF. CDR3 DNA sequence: TGTGCCAGCAGCGTAACCGGAGGATCTGAAGCTTTCTTT.